This T cell receptor beta chain is from a study of blood T cells in healthy people across ages (dated by TCRdb to 2014 to 2015). About the investigation overall: In model experiments, template switching captured about one uniquely barcoded TCR beta cDNA molecule for every two T cells. Using deep sequencing normalized with unique cDNA molecular identifiers, the study measured how TCR beta repertoire diversity changes with age. The donors were divided into four age groups: young (average approximately 15 years), middle-aged (approximately 41), aged (approximately 62) and long-lived (about 80). Donors of different ages were randomly distributed across sequencing lanes to avoid experimental bias. The study analyzed two additional independent replicas of 1 million unique cDNA reads from the same blood draw for two donors, one aged 18 to 30 and one aged 80 or older.

The method was 5' RACE. These reads were obtained on an Illumina HiSeq 2500. A second PCR of about 7 to 12 cycles was run with a J-beta primer mix and a sample-barcoded 5' primer. Each TCR beta cDNA molecule received a unique molecular identifier from a template-switch 5' adaptor carrying 12 random nucleotides. Each sample yielded at least 2.5 million CDR3-containing paired-end reads. The Mint cDNA synthesis kit, primed by a TRBC-specific oligonucleotide, was used to synthesize first-strand cDNA from all RNA. Following uracil-DNA glycosylase treatment, all cDNA underwent a first 18-cycle PCR with the universal primers M1SS and BC2_uni_R. Turning to the authors' computational methods: Normalization of each sample was performed by random selection of 1 million high-quality reads, each carrying a distinct molecular identifier. Instead of being binned into consensus sequences, reads with shared molecular identifiers were discarded. MiTCR, set to a Q25 quality threshold and the strictest error-elimination algorithm, was used for CDR3 identification, clonotype clustering and error correction. A nonparametric unseen species model with Euler transformation was used to estimate a lower bound on total TCR beta diversity. TCRdb ran its own pipeline on the public reads, namely fastp trimming at Q25 and MiXCR clone calling, and kept in-frame beta chains. Identical CDR3 protein sequences are pooled into one entry, listed with their most common genes and DNA. These V and J calls derive from TCRdb rather than the authors' analysis. The sample records approximately 700,000 distinct CDR3 sequences, 32% of which are singletons. The top ten hold 15% of the sample.

This clonotype occurred a few times. What antigen it recognizes has not been identified. Base qualities are not at hand, and no much larger clone is one base apart. The approximately 39 donors, aged about 6 to 90 years, were systemically healthy Caucasian individuals from Russia. Each donor gave about 9.8 milliliters of peripheral blood, drawn into EDTA-treated Vacutainer tubes. PBMCs were isolated by Ficoll-Paque density-gradient centrifugation, with at least 6 million obtained per sample. Trizol reagent was used to extract total RNA from PBMCs, with at least 5.5 micrograms per sample. For every donor, flow cytometry on a PBMC aliquot measured the percentage of naive CD45RAhigh/CD27high T cells. Measured from the cysteine to the phenylalanine, the CDR3 is 18 residues long. Only the CDR3 region is kept as DNA, spanning 54 bases read in frame from base 1. CDR1 and CDR2 are drawn from the germline V gene: SNHLY, FYNNEI. V trim: 7 bases; J trim: 0 bases; unmatched bases: 15.

General findings and caveats noted by the study authors: Estimates of total diversity from one million sequenced T cells were regarded as lower bounds and underestimates. Bulk unsorted PBMC profiling prevented conclusive comparison of naive and antigen-experienced compartments. Compared with the aged group, the long-lived group had more naive CD4+ T cells, fewer expanded clones and increased TCR diversity, a pattern suggesting age selection. Observed TCR beta diversity per million T cells fell roughly linearly with age, and a significant reduction was already apparent by age around 40. Observed TCR beta diversity correlated strongly with the percentage of naive T cells measured by flow cytometry. Donor CMV infection status was unknown, potentially confounding age-related changes in expanded clonotypes.

The sequenced material came from blood. The TCR originated in an elderly woman in good health. Donor details come from another sample of the same person, matched by shared clones. This chain is built from TRBV2 and TRBJ2-4; 7 bases in between match TRBD1. The DNA sequence reads TGTGCCAGCAACCACACCCAAGACAGGGTACTAGCCAAAAACATTCAGTACTTC. The translation is CASNHTQDRVLAKNIQYF.